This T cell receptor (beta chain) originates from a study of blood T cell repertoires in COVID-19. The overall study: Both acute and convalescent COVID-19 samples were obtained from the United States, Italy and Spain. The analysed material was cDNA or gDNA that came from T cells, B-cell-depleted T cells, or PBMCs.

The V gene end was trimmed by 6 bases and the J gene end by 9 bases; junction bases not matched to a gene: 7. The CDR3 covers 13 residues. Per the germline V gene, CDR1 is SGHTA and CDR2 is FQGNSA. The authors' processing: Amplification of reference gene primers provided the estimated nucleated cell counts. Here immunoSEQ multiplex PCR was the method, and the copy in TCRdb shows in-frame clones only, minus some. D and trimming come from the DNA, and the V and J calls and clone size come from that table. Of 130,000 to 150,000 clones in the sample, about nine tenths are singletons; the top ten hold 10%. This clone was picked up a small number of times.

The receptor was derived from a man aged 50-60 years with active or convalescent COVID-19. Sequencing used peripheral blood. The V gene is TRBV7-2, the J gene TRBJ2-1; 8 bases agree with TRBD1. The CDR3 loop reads CASSRGQGGEQFF. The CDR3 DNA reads TGTGCCAGCAGTCGAGGACAGGGCGGTGAGCAGTTCTTC.